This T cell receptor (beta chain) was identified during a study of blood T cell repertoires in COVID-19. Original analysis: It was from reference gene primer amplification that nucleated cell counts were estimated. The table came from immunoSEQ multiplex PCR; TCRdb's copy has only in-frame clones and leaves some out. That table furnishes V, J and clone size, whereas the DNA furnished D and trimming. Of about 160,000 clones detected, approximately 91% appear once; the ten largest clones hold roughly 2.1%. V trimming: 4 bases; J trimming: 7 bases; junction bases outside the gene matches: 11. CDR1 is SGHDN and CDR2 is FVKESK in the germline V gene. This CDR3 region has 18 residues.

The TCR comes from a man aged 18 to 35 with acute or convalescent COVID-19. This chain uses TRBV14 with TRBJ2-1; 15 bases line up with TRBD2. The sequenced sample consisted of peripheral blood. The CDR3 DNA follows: TGTGCCAGCAGCCCGCAGAGGACTAGCGGGGGGGCCAAAAATGAGCAGTTCTTC. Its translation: CASSPQRTSGGAKNEQFF.